The 32 T cell receptor beta chains reported below all come from one sample, sequenced in a study of blood T cells in healthy people across ages. It was with a sample-barcoded 5' primer and a J-beta primer mix that a second PCR of roughly 7 to 12 cycles was run. One entry per CDR3 protein, called by TCRdb with MiXCR from the 5' RACE reads. The table has about 670,000 distinct CDR3 sequences, around 43% seen once; the top ten hold around 30%. The sample was blood. The receptor source for this set is a man older than 75 in good health.

V usage is TRBV3-1 and J usage is TRBJ2-5, with a weak D call TRBD2 (6 bases). V was shortened by 1 base and J by 5 bases, with 14 bases between the two germline ends. This CDR3 comprises 15 residues. Germline V CDR1 and CDR2: LGHDT, YNNKEL (reference sequence). CDR3 region: CASSQGPSARETQYF. CDR3 sequence (DNA): TGTGCCAGCAGCCAAGGGCCTAGCGCTAGGGAGACCCAGTACTTC.

The chain carries TRBV10-3 and TRBJ2-5; D uncertain. The V gene lost 5 bases and the J gene lost 0 bases, with 4 bases spanning the gap. The CDR3 extends over 12 amino acids. CDR1 and CDR2 from the germline V gene are ENHRY and SYGVKD. CDR3 in amino acids: CAISLNQETQYF. The CDR3 nucleotides are TGTGCCATCAGTCTGAACCAAGAGACCCAGTACTTC.

The rearrangement links TRBV24-1 to TRBJ2-7, with TRBD1 identical over 9 bases. CDR3 length: 19 amino acids. Germline loops: CDR1 KGHDR, CDR2 SFDVKD. V was clipped by 1 base and J by 1 base; unmatched bases: 13. In nucleotides, the CDR3 is TGTGCCACCAGTGATTTCAAGGCCGGGACAGGGAGGCTTTCCTACGAGCAGTACTTC. Its translation is CATSDFKAGTGRLSYEQYF.

The chain recombines TRBV7-2 with TRBJ2-7; 11 bases agree with TRBD2. CDR1 SGHTA and CDR2 FQGNSA come from the germline V gene. Trimming cost V 6 bases and J 3 bases; bases outside gene matches: 7. The CDR3 sequence is 15 residues long. CDR3: CASRETSGSFYEQYF. CDR3 bases: TGTGCCAGCAGGGAAACTAGCGGGAGTTTCTACGAGCAGTACTTC.

At least ten counts were recorded for this clonotype. The V call is TRBV29-1, the J call TRBJ2-1; 8 bases agree with TRBD2. The CDR3 extends over 16 amino acids. V dropped 4 bases and J dropped 5; count of bases not matched to a gene: 13. Germline V lookup: CDR1 SQVTM, CDR2 ANQGSEA. CDR3 nucleotides: TGCAGCGTTGCTACTCCCGGGACTAGGTGGGACAATGAGCAGTTCTTC. It specifies CSVATPGTRWDNEQFF.

The chain is built from TRBV9 and TRBJ1-6; the D is unclear. The CDR3 covers 14 residues. Trimming left V 6 bases short and J 7 bases short, with 14 bases between. In germline, CDR1 is SGDLS, CDR2 YYNGEE. Here the CDR3 reads CASTWGESNSPLHF. Here the CDR3 DNA reads TGTGCCAGCACCTGGGGAGAGTCGAATTCACCCCTCCACTTT. The complete variable domain, with remaining parts taken from reference TRBV9 and TRBJ1-6, reads DSGVTQTPKHLITATGQRVTLRCSPRSGDLSVYWYQQSLDQGLQFLIQYYNGEERAKGNILERFSAQQFPDLHSELNLSSLELGDSALYFCASTWGESNSPLHFGNGTRLTVT.

V and J are TRBV12-3 or TRBV12-4 and TRBJ2-5; no reliable D call. This CDR3 is 15 amino acids long. V was shortened by 5 bases and J by 0 bases, with 13 bases between the two germline ends. DNA of the CDR3: TGTGCCAGCAGTCGCCGGAGATACAACCAAGAGACCCAGTACTTC. Amino acid sequence: CASSRRRYNQETQYF.

V gene TRBV20-1 combines with J gene TRBJ1-2, with D possibly matching TRBD1 (6 bases). The CDR3 length is 15 residues. Germline V CDR1 and CDR2: DFQATT, SNEGSKA (reference sequence). V shed 5 bases and J shed 7 bases, with 23 bases lying between them. CDR3 DNA sequence: TGCAGTGCTGGAGCCAGTATCGGGGGGGCAGGTGGCTACACCTTC. This encodes CSAGASIGGAGGYTF.

V gene TRBV3-1 combines with J gene TRBJ2-7; D not resolved. The CDR3 consists of 16 residues. Germline V lookup: CDR1 LGHDT, CDR2 YNNKEL (reference sequence). V was shortened by 3 bases and J by 6 bases, with 21 bases between the two germline ends. The CDR3: CASSHTLNTFKGEQYF. The CDR3 bases are TGTGCCAGCAGCCATACCTTGAACACCTTTAAAGGCGAGCAGTACTTC.

V gene TRBV7-9 combines with J gene TRBJ1-6; maybe TRBD1 (5 bases). V lost 7 bases and J 7 bases, leaving 11 bases between the germline ends. The germline V gene encodes CDR1 SEHNR and CDR2 FQNEAQ (reference sequence). This CDR3 has 13 amino acids. CDR3 DNA sequence: TGTGCCAGCACCGGGACCGCAAATTCACCCCTCCACTTT. Translated: CASTGTANSPLHF.

The CDR3 DNA reads TGCAGTGCTAACCGGGCCAGGAGGCCCTCAGAGACCCAGTACTTC. Its protein product is CSANRARRPSETQYF. The gene calls are TRBV20-1 and TRBJ2-7; tentative D call: TRBD2 (5 bases). The DNA end is more similar to TRBJ2-5, so the J call may be wrong. The CDR3 runs 15 residues. The germline V gene encodes CDR1 DFQATT and CDR2 SNEGSKA (reference sequence).

Ten or more counts support this clonotype. V and J are TRBV2 and TRBJ2-1, with 9 bases lining up with TRBD1. Germline V gives CDR1 SNHLY, CDR2 FYNNEI. V was clipped by 10 bases and J by 4 bases; unmatched bases: 11. The CDR3 spans 15 residues. The chain's CDR3 is CATKSAGTGYNEQFF. CDR3 nucleotides: TGTGCCACTAAATCTGCCGGGACAGGGTACAATGAGCAGTTCTTC.

The rearrangement links TRBV6-5 to TRBJ2-1; D gene unclear. V lost 8 bases, J lost 13 bases, and 27 bases lay in between. This CDR3 is 15 amino acids long. Germline V CDR1 and CDR2: MNHEY, SVGAGI. This chain's CDR3 is CASRLSGRTQETQFF. The CDR3 coding sequence is TGTGCCAGCCGTCTTTCCGGCAGAACCCAAGAGACCCAGTTCTTC.

This clonotype was seen a handful of times. This chain joins TRBV20-1 and TRBJ2-7; TRBD1 matches at 11 bases. There are 14 residues in the CDR3. Trimming removed 5 bases from V and 5 bases from J; junction bases left unmatched: 8. Germline V CDR1 and CDR2: DFQATT, SNEGSKA (reference sequence). The CDR3 reads CSAGDRGQGDEQYF. The CDR3 DNA reads TGCAGTGCTGGCGATCGGGGACAGGGGGACGAGCAGTACTTC.

This clonotype has ten or more counts. The chain combines TRBV20-1 with TRBJ2-3; tentatively, D is TRBD2 (6 bases). The ends were cut back, 1 base at V and 4 bases at J, with 12 bases in the middle. The length of the CDR3 is 14 residues. The germline gives CDR1 DFQATT, CDR2 SNEGSKA (reference sequence). CDR3 sequence: CSARVGLGADTQYF. The DNA of the CDR3 is TGCAGTGCTAGAGTGGGACTGGGGGCAGATACGCAGTATTTT.

This clonotype was observed a single time. This may be a read error, as it is one base from a much larger clone. The chain combines TRBV4-3 with TRBJ2-7; weak D call: TRBD1 (6 bases). In germline, CDR1 is LGHNA, CDR2 YSLEER. This CDR3 comprises 15 residues. The CDR3 sequence is CAGSLDRTPRFGQYF. CDR3 nucleotides: TGCGCCGGCAGCTTAGACAGGACCCCTCGATTCGGGCAGTACTTC.

The rearrangement uses TRBV5-6 and TRBJ2-1; TRBD2 is a possible D gene (5 bases). With 1 base removed from V and 0 bases from J, the gap between germline ends came to 14 bases. Germline lookup yields CDR1 SGHDT and CDR2 YYEEEE. CDR3 length: 17 amino acids. CDR3 region: CASSLSEAASSYNEQFF. The CDR3 coding sequence is TGTGCCAGCAGCTTGTCTGAAGCGGCTTCCTCCTACAATGAGCAGTTCTTC.

As concerns this clonotype: A much bigger clone sits one base away, suggesting this may be a read error. This chain joins TRBV29-1 and TRBJ1-2, with unresolved D. The CDR3 has 11 amino acids. The germline V gene has CDR1 SQVTM and CDR2 ANQGSEA. CDR3 bases: TGCAGCGGTGAACAGCTCTATGGCCACACCTTC. Its protein is CSGEQLYGHTF.

The genes are TRBV7-2 and TRBJ2-7, with TRBD2 identical over 8 bases. The CDR3 contains 14 residues. Unmatched junction bases numbered 5, after V lost 5 bases and J lost 2 bases. Germline V gene lookup returns CDR1 SGHTA and CDR2 FQGNSA. In DNA, the CDR3 is TGTGCCAGCAGCCGACGGGGGGGTACCTACGAGCAGTACTTC. It specifies CASSRRGGTYEQYF. Variable domain in full (rest from reference TRBV7-2 and TRBJ2-7): GAGVSQSPSNKVTEKGKDVELRCDPISGHTALYWYRQSLGQGLEFLIYFQGNSAPDKSGLPSDRFSAERTGGSVSTLTIQRTQQEDSAVYLCASSRRGGTYEQYFGPGTRLTVT.

The chain uses TRBV12-3 or TRBV12-4 and TRBJ1-6, with 9 positions matching TRBD1. With V trimmed by 4 bases and J by 7 bases, 5 bases remained unmatched. The CDR3 consists of 15 residues. The CDR3: CASSSLDRGNSPLHF. The CDR3 bases are TGTGCCAGCAGTTCGCTGGACAGGGGCAATTCACCCCTCCACTTT.

The chain carries TRBV5-1 and TRBJ2-3, with D maybe TRBD1 (6 bases). Germline CDR1 is SGHRS and CDR2 is YFSETQ. CDR3 length: 14 residues. Trimming removed 7 bases at V and 0 bases at J, with 12 bases between. The CDR3 coding sequence is TGCGCCAGCTGTGGGGACATTAGCACAGATACGCAGTATTTT. Its translation: CASCGDISTDTQYF.

This clonotype has a handful of counts. The V and J genes are TRBV28 and TRBJ2-4; D may be TRBD2 (6 bases). The better agreement between TRBJ2-7 and the DNA end casts doubt on the J call. Germline values: CDR1 MDHEN, CDR2 SYDVKM. The CDR3 contains 14 residues. The CDR3 here is CASSHLGGSYEQYF. The CDR3 DNA reads TGTGCCAGCAGTCATCTCGGAGGGTCCTACGAGCAGTACTTC.

V and J are TRBV5-6 and TRBJ2-5; D remains unclear. The CDR3 spans 16 residues. Trimming cost V 0 bases and J 2 bases, with 14 bases left between them. The germline CDR1 and CDR2 sequences are SGHDT and YYEEEE. The CDR3: CASSLDRPYYQETQYF. DNA for the CDR3: TGTGCCAGCAGCTTGGACCGACCGTACTATCAAGAGACCCAGTACTTC.

This clonotype was seen a handful of times. The rearrangement uses TRBV20-1 and TRBJ2-7; 11 bases map to TRBD2. The end of the DNA fits TRBJ2-5 better, so the J call may be wrong. CDR1 is DFQATT and CDR2 is SNEGSKA in the germline V gene (reference sequence). CDR3 length equals 14 residues. This CDR3 is CSARRLAGRETQYF. Written as DNA, the CDR3 is TGCAGTGCTAGAAGACTAGCGGGGCGAGAGACCCAGTACTTC.

V usage is TRBV6-6 and J usage is TRBJ2-3, with 7 nucleotides matching TRBD1. Trimming removed 2 bases from V and 2 bases from J; junction bases left unmatched: 7. Germline lookup yields CDR1 MNHNY and CDR2 SVGAGI (reference sequence). This CDR3 contains 16 residues. The CDR3 DNA reads as TGTGCCAGCAGTTACGGCGGACAGGAAATCACAGATACGCAGTATTTT. It encodes CASSYGGQEITDTQYF.

The chain links TRBV6-1 to TRBJ1-2, with D possibly being TRBD1 (5 bases). Germline CDR1 reads MNHNS; CDR2 reads SASEGT. V was pared by 2 bases and J by 4 bases, with 14 bases between. CDR3 length equals 15 residues. The CDR3 nucleotides are TGTGCCAGCAGTGAACTCGTAGGGGCCAGCTATGGCTACACCTTC. As protein: CASSELVGASYGYTF.

The V call is TRBV30, the J call TRBJ2-5, with 9 bases aligning to TRBD2. The V segment lost 2 bases and the J segment 0 bases; nucleotides outside the gene matches: 4. In germline, CDR1 is GTSNPN, CDR2 SVGIG (reference sequence). This CDR3 spans 15 amino acids. As DNA, the CDR3 is TGTGCCTGGAGTTTCCTAGCGGGGTACCAAGAGACCCAGTACTTC. Translating gives CAWSFLAGYQETQYF. Full variable domain (remainder filled in from reference TRBV30 and TRBJ2-5): SQTIHQWPATLVQPVGSPLSLECTVEGTSNPNLYWYRQAAGRGLQLLFYSVGIGQISSEVPQNLSASRPQDRQFILSSKKLLLSDSGFYLCAWSFLAGYQETQYFGPGTRLLVL.

The chain recombines TRBV6-5 with TRBJ1-6; D unresolved. The germline gives CDR1 MNHEY, CDR2 SVGAGI. There are 16 residues in the CDR3. Trimming took off 2 bases at V and 0 bases at J, with 8 bases between the two ends. The CDR3: CASSYGGGSYNSPLHF. The CDR3 region has the DNA TGTGCCAGCAGTTACGGCGGAGGCTCCTATAATTCACCCCTCCACTTT.

The DNA of the CDR3 is TGTGCCAGCAGCCTGGGGCCGGCGGGGGCCCACAATGAGCAGTTCTTC. Residues: CASSLGPAGAHNEQFF. This chain joins TRBV28 and TRBJ2-1, with a tentative D call TRBD2 (7 bases). The CDR3 sequence is 16 residues long. Germline assignment: CDR1 MDHEN and CDR2 SYDVKM. Trimming left V 6 bases short and J 5 bases short, with 20 bases between.

This sequence joins TRBV6-4 and TRBJ1-1; no clear D gene. V was shortened by 5 bases and J by 5 bases, with 12 bases between the two germline ends. The CDR3 extends over 13 amino acids. Germline assignment: CDR1 MRHNA and CDR2 SNTAGT. The CDR3 loop reads CASSSESGTEAFF. For the CDR3, the DNA is TGTGCCAGCAGTTCTGAGTCGGGAACTGAAGCTTTCTTT.

V is TRBV20-1 and J is TRBJ2-6, with 12 bases that match TRBD1. The germline CDR1 and CDR2 sequences are DFQATT and SNEGSKA (reference sequence). V was pared by 5 bases and J by 0 bases, with 5 bases of the junction left unmatched. The CDR3 totals 17 residues. The CDR3 reads CSAGGQGALSGANVLTF. CDR3 coding DNA: TGCAGTGCTGGGGGACAGGGGGCCCTCTCTGGGGCCAACGTCCTGACTTTC.

This clonotype has just a few counts. The chain couples TRBV7-2 to TRBJ2-2; 13 bases line up with TRBD2. Germline values: CDR1 SGHTA, CDR2 FQGNSA. The CDR3 has 16 residues. The trim removed 4 bases at V and 6 bases at J, leaving 5 bases unmatched. The DNA for the CDR3 is TGTGCCAGCAGCTCCACTAGCGGGGGGGCCTCCGGGGAGCTGTTTTTT. Amino acids: CASSSTSGGASGELFF.